The clone carrying this T cell receptor (beta chain) was observed a handful of times. Its target is unknown. The sample belongs to a study of cytomegalovirus exposure and HLA in healthy donors. Among the roughly 120 subjects of the validation cohort, separate from the roughly 670-subject first cohort, were the donors. Study findings and constraints: As was reported, the classifier diagnosed cytomegalovirus status with high specificity and sensitivity. The study listed roughly 160 cytomegalovirus-associated TCR beta chains.

The germline gives CDR1 ENHRY, CDR2 SYGVKD. The CDR3 has 13 residues. Trimming pared 3 bases from V and 7 bases from J, leaving 12 bases between. TCRdb's table, derived via immunoSEQ multiplex PCR, lists solely in-frame clones and lacks some. The sample carries nearly 80,000 clones, 93% recorded once. This receptor was identified in a woman under 40 in good health and CMV-seronegative. The chain carries TRBV10-3 and TRBJ1-2, with D tentatively TRBD1 (6 bases). Sequencing was performed on PBMCs. The CDR3 region is CAISDHTGLGYTF. The CDR3 region has the DNA TGTGCCATCAGTGACCATACAGGGCTTGGCTACACCTTC.